Included here is one TCR beta chain sequence, with context. The antigen is undetermined. The data derive from a study of shared clonotypes between healthy human individuals. J was trimmed by 7 bases and V by 2 bases; bases with no gene match: 2. This CDR3 region has 13 residues. Looked up from germline, CDR1 is SNHLY and CDR2 is FYNNEI. The table came from immunoSEQ multiplex PCR; TCRdb's copy has only in-frame clones and leaves some out. The sample comprises over 95,000 clones, approximately 70% of which are singletons, and 20% to 25% rests with the top ten. Study conclusions and caveats: Naive subsets usually exceeded memory subsets in estimated richness. Donor clonotype sharing was expected to depend on sequencing depth.

The chain uses TRBV2 and TRBJ2-7; 10 bases map to TRBD2. Specimen: memory CD8+ T cells sorted from blood. The subset was: CD45RO+ cells pooled with CCR7-negative TemRA cells. This TCR was sampled from a woman in her twenties or thirties in good health. DNA of the CDR3: TGTGCCAGCAGTGAACGGACTAGCGGTGAGCAGTACTTC. Protein: CASSERTSGEQYF.